Listed below are T cell receptor beta chains from one sample, sequenced in a study of radiotherapy plus CTLA-4 blockade in lung cancer. The data were produced by immunoSEQ multiplex PCR, yet TCRdb's version contains in-frame clones alone and is incomplete. The table includes roughly 80,000 clones, 78% detected once. Sequences were derived from peripheral blood, sampled from a patient treated with radiotherapy plus ipilimumab. These receptors all come from a human donor with non-small cell lung cancer who had a partial response to radiotherapy plus ipilimumab. Some clones in this sample may be carry-over from other donors' samples. Each CDR3 is given with its conserved first and last residue. The order of the fields is J gene, D gene, clone size, V gene, CDR3 DNA, CDR3 protein. A D gene is named only where the DNA matches it firmly. Size tells how often a clone was seen (once, few, many) or the class of an expanded clone, and some rows leave it out.

J: TRBJ1-1
D: TRBD1
size: NA
V: TRBV7-9
DNA: TGTGCCAGCAGCTGGGGGACAGTTGGAGCTTTCTTT
CDR3: CASSWGTVGAFF

J: TRBJ1-3
D: NA
size: NA
V: TRBV7-6
DNA: TGTGCCAGCAGCCCAGGGGTAGGAACGGGAAACACCATATATTTT
CDR3: CASSPGVGTGNTIYF

J: TRBJ1-5
D: TRBD1
size: once
V: TRBV29-1
DNA: TGCAGCGTGGGACAGCCAAATCAGCCCCAGCATTTT
CDR3: CSVGQPNQPQHF

J: TRBJ2-3
D: TRBD2
size: few
V: TRBV10-3
DNA: TGTGCCATCAGCGGACTAGCGGGGGGAGATACGCAGTATTTT
CDR3: CAISGLAGGDTQYF

J: TRBJ1-3
D: TRBD1
size: few
V: TRBV7-8
DNA: TGTGCCAGCAGCCCTCAGACAGGGGCCCTCACCATATATTTT
CDR3: CASSPQTGALTIYF

J: TRBJ1-1
D: NA
size: NA
V: TRBV2
DNA: TGTGCCAGCAGAAGACAGGCTAACACTGAAGCTTTCTTT
CDR3: CASRRQANTEAFF

J: TRBJ1-5
D: TRBD1
size: NA
V: TRBV18
DNA: TGTGCCAGCTCACCGCTGGGGACAGGCGGTCAGCCCCAGCATTTT
CDR3: CASSPLGTGGQPQHF

J: TRBJ2-7
D: NA
size: NA
V: TRBV7-2
DNA: TGTGCCAGCAGCCCTGGTTACACCTACGAGCAGTACTTC
CDR3: CASSPGYTYEQYF

J: TRBJ2-6
D: NA
size: once
V: TRBV10-3
DNA: TGTGCCATCAGTGCAGACTCTGGGGCCAACGTCCTGACTTTC
CDR3: CAISADSGANVLTF

J: TRBJ2-5
D: TRBD2
size: NA
V: TRBV7-7
DNA: TGTGCCAGCAGCCCCTCAATCCCCGGGGGGGAGACCCAGTACTTC
CDR3: CASSPSIPGGETQYF

J: TRBJ2-1
D: TRBD2
size: NA
V: TRBV5-1
DNA: TGCGCCAGCAGCCCACCTGGACTAGCGGGAGGTGAGAATGAGCAGTTCTTC
CDR3: CASSPPGLAGGENEQFF

J: TRBJ1-5
D: NA
size: few
V: TRBV10-3
DNA: TGTGCCATCAGTCCTGGGGAGGGATATAGCAATCAGCCCCAGCATTTT
CDR3: CAISPGEGYSNQPQHF

J: TRBJ2-1
D: NA
size: NA
V: TRBV5-1
DNA: TGCGCCAGCAGCTTGGACCAGGAAAAGCAGTTCTTC
CDR3: CASSLDQEKQFF

J: TRBJ2-3
D: TRBD2
size: NA
V: TRBV18
DNA: TGTGCCAGCTCACTCCGGGGGCCCTTAGCGGGGATCACAGATACGCAGTATTTT
CDR3: CASSLRGPLAGITDTQYF

J: TRBJ2-5
D: NA
size: NA
V: TRBV7-9
DNA: TGTGCCAGCAGCCTAGGGGCGGGGTTGCGGGAGACCCAGTACTTC
CDR3: CASSLGAGLRETQYF

J: TRBJ2-5
D: TRBD2
size: NA
V: TRBV5-4
DNA: TGTGCCAGCAGGACCGGGAGGGCCGGAGAGACCCAGTACTTC
CDR3: CASRTGRAGETQYF

J: TRBJ1-1
D: TRBD1
size: few
V: TRBV5-1
DNA: TGCGCCAGCAGCTTGGGTCAGGGGGTGGGGACTGAAGCTTTCTTT
CDR3: CASSLGQGVGTEAFF

J: TRBJ2-7
D: TRBD2
size: NA
V: TRBV28
DNA: TGTGCCAGCATTAGACTAGCGAGCTCCTACGAGCAGTACTTC
CDR3: CASIRLASSYEQYF

J: TRBJ2-5
D: TRBD2
size: NA
V: TRBV4-1
DNA: TGCGCCAGCAGCCAAGTTTGGGCCGGGGTAGCGGGAGGTGAAGTAGAGACCCAGTACTTC
CDR3: CASSQVWAGVAGGEVETQYF

J: TRBJ2-6
D: NA
size: NA
V: TRBV30
DNA: TGTGCCTGGAGCCTACTCCTGAACTCTGGGGCCAACGTCCTGACTTTC
CDR3: CAWSLLLNSGANVLTF

J: TRBJ1-5
D: NA
size: NA
V: TRBV28
DNA: TGTGCCAGCAGTTTAGACAGGCGCAATCAGCCCCAGCATTTT
CDR3: CASSLDRRNQPQHF

J: TRBJ2-2
D: TRBD1
size: once
V: TRBV7-6
DNA: TGTGCCAGCAGCTTAGTAGACAGGGGTAACACCGGGGAGCTGTTTTTT
CDR3: CASSLVDRGNTGELFF

J: TRBJ2-1
D: TRBD2
size: NA
V: TRBV9
DNA: TGTGCCAGCAGCGCCTGGACTAGCGGGGAAGTCTTGAATGAGCAGTTCTTC
CDR3: CASSAWTSGEVLNEQFF

J: TRBJ2-3
D: TRBD1
size: NA
V: TRBV5-6
DNA: TGTGCCAGCAGCTCCCTGGGGACAGGGGTCACAGATACGCAGTATTTT
CDR3: CASSSLGTGVTDTQYF

J: TRBJ2-2
D: TRBD1
size: NA
V: TRBV7-2
DNA: TGTGCCAGCAGCTTAGGGTTAGGGGGCCTCTTACACACCGGGGAGCTGTTTTTT
CDR3: CASSLGLGGLLHTGELFF

J: TRBJ2-4
D: TRBD2
size: NA
V: TRBV6-5
DNA: TGTGCCAGCAGTTACGGGGCTAGCGGGGGGCAAAACATTCAGTACTTC
CDR3: CASSYGASGGQNIQYF

J: TRBJ1-2
D: TRBD1
size: once
V: TRBV28
DNA: TGTGCCAGCAGTCTCCCTCCATGGACAGGGGAGGGCTACACCTTC
CDR3: CASSLPPWTGEGYTF

J: TRBJ1-4
D: NA
size: NA
V: TRBV19
DNA: TGTGCCAGTAGTATTGTTTCCCTCAGAGGAAGGAGGACTAATGAAAAACTGTTTTTT
CDR3: CASSIVSLRGRRTNEKLFF

J: TRBJ1-3
D: TRBD1
size: NA
V: TRBV5-8
DNA: TGTGCCAGCAGCTTCTTGGGGACAGGCTCTGGAAACACCATATATTTT
CDR3: CASSFLGTGSGNTIYF